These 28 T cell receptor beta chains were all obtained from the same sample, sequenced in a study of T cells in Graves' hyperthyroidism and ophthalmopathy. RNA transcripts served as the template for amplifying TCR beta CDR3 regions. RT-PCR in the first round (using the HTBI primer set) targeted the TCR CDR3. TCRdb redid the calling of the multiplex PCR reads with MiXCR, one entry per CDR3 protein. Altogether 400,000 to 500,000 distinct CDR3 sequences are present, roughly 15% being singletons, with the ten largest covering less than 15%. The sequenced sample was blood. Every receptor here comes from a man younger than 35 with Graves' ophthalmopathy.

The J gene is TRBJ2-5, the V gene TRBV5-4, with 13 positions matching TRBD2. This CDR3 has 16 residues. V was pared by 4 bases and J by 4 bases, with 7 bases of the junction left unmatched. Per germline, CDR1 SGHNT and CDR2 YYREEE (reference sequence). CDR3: CASSPGLAGFGETQYF. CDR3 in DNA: TGTGCCAGCAGCCCGGGACTAGCGGGGTTTGGAGAGACCCAGTACTTC.

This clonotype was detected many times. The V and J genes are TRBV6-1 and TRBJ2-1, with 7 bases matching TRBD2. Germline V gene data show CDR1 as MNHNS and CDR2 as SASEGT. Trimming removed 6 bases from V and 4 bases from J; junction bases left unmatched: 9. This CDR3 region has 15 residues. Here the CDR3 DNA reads TGTGCCAGCAGGCTAGGACGGGGGGAATACAATGAGCAGTTCTTC. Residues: CASRLGRGEYNEQFF.

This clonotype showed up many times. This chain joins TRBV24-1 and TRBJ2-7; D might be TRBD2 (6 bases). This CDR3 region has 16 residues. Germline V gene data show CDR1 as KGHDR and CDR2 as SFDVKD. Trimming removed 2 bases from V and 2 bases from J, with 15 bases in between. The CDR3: CATSDSQWGDPYEQYF. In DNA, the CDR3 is TGTGCCACCAGTGATTCGCAGTGGGGGGACCCCTACGAGCAGTACTTC.

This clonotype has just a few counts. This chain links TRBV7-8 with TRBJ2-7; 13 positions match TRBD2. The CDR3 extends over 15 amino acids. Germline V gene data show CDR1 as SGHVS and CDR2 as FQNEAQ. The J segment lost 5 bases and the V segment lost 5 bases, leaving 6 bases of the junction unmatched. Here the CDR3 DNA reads TGTGCCAGCAGCACTAGCGGGAGGGCCTGGGACGAGCAGTACTTC. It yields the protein CASSTSGRAWDEQYF.

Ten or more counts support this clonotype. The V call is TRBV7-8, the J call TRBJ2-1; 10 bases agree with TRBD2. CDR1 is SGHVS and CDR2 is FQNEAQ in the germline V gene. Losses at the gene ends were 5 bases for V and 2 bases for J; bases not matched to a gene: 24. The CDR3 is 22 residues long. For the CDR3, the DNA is TGTGCCAGCAGCCGTAGGACAAGCCGGAGCGGGTCTAGCGGGAGCCCCTACAATGAGCAGTTCTTC. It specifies CASSRRTSRSGSSGSPYNEQFF.

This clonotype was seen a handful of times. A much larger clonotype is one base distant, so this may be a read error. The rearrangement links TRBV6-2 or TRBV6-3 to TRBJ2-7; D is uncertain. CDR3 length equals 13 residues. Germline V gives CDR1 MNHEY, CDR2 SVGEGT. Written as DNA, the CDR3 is TGTGCCAGCAGTTACTCGTCTCCCTACAAGCAGTACTTC. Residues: CASSYSSPYKQYF.

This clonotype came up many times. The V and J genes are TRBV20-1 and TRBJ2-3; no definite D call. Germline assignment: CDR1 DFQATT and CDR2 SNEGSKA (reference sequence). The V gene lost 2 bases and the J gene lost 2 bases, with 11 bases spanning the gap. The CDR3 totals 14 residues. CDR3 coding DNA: TGCAGTGCTAGACACGCGGAGCCCACAGATACGCAGTATTTT. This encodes CSARHAEPTDTQYF.

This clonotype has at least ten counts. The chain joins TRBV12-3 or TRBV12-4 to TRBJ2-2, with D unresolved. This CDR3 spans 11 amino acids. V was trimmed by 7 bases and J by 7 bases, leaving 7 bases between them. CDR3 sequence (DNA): TGTGCCAGCACCGACCGCGGGGAGCTGTTTTTT. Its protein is CASTDRGELFF.

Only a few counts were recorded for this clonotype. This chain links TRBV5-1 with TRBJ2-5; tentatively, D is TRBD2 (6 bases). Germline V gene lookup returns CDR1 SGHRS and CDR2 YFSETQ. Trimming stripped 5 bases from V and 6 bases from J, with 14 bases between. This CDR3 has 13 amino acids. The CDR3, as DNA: TGCGCCAGCAGTGGGGGGTTACGAAAGACCCAGTACTTC. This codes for CASSGGLRKTQYF.

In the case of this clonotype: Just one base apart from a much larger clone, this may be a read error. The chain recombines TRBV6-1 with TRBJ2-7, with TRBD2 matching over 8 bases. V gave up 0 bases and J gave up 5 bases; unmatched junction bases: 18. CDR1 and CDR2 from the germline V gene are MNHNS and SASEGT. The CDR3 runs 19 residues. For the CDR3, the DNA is TGTGCCAGCAGTGAAGCCTGGGGGCTGACTAGCGCGAGAAGGCACGAGCAGTACTTC. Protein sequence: CASSEAWGLTSARRHEQYF.

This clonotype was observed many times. CDR3 bases: TGTGCCAGCAGTTTAGGGAGCGGGAAGAGCTCCTACGAGCAGTACTTC. It codes for CASSLGSGKSSYEQYF. The rearrangement uses TRBV12-3 or TRBV12-4 and TRBJ2-7, with 7 bases that match TRBD2. J was trimmed by 0 bases and V by 1 base; bases with no gene match: 6. This CDR3 is built from 16 residues.

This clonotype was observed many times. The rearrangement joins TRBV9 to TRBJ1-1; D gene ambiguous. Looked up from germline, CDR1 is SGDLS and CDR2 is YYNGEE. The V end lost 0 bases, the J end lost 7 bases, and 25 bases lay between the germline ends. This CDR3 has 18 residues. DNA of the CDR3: TGTGCCAGCAGCGTAGACCCCTCGCGTCCCAGGCAGATGGGTGAAGCTTTCTTT. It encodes CASSVDPSRPRQMGEAFF.

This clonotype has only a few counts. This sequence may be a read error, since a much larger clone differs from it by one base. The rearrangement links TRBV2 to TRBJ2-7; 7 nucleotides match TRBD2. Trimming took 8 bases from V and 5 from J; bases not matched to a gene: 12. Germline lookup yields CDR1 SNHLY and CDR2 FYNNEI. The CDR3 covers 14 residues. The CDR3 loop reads CASGRAERSHEQYF. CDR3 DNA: TGTGCCAGCGGGAGGGCAGAACGCTCTCACGAGCAGTACTTC.

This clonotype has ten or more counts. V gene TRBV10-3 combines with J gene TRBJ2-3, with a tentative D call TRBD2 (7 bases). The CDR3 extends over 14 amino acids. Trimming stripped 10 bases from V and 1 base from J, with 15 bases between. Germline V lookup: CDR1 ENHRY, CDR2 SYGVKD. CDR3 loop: CASTRGPGTDTQYF. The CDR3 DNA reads TGTGCCAGCACGCGGGGGCCAGGCACAGATACGCAGTATTTT.

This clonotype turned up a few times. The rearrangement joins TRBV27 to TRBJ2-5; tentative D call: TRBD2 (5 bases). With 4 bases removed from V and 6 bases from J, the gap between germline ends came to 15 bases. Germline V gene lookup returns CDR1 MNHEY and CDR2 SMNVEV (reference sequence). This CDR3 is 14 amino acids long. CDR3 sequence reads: CASSSPRGKKTQYF. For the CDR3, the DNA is TGTGCCAGCAGTTCCCCCCGGGGTAAGAAGACCCAGTACTTC.

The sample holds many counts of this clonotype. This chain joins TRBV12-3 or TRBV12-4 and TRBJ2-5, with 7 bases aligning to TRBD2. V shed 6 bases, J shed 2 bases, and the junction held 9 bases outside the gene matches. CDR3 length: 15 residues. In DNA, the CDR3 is TGTGCCAGCAGAGCGGGATGGGGGACGCAAGAGACCCAGTACTTC. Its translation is CASRAGWGTQETQYF.

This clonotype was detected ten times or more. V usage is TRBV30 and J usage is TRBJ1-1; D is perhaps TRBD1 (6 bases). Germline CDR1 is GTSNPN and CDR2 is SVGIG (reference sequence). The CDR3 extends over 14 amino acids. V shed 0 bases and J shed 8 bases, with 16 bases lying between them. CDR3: CAWSVWGGASEAFF. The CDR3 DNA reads TGTGCCTGGAGTGTATGGGGGGGCGCGTCCGAAGCTTTCTTT.

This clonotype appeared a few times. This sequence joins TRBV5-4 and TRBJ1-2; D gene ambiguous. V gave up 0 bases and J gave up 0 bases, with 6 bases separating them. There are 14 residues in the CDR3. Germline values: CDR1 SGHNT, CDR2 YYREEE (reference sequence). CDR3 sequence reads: CASSLDIANYGYTF. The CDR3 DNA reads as TGTGCCAGCAGCTTGGACATAGCTAACTATGGCTACACCTTC.

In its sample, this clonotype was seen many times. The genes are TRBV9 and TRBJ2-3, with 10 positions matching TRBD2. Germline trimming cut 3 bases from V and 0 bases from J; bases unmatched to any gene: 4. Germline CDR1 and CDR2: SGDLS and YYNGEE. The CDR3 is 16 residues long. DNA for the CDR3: TGTGCCAGCAGCGATAGTAGCGGGGGGAGCACAGATACGCAGTATTTT. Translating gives CASSDSSGGSTDTQYF.

The CDR3 nucleotides are TGTGCCAGCAGCCAAGTCGGGGGGGTCACTGAAGCTTTCTTT. Its protein product is CASSQVGGVTEAFF. The chain couples TRBV11-2 to TRBJ1-1; D perhaps matches TRBD1 (5 bases). Germline CDR1 reads SGHAT; CDR2 reads FQNNGV. Between the trimmed V and J ends, which lost 5 bases and 4 bases, there was a span of 14 bases. The CDR3 loop spans 14 amino acids.

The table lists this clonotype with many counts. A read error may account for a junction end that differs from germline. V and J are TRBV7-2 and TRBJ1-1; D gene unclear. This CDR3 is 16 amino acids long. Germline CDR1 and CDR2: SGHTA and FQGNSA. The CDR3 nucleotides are TGTGCCAGCAGCTTAGCTGGTACACAATTGAACACTGAAACTTTCTTT. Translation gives CASSLAGTQLNTETFF. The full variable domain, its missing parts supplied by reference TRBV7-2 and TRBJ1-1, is GAGVSQSPSNKVTEKGKDVELRCDPISGHTALYWYRQSLGQGLEFLIYFQGNSAPDKSGLPSDRFSAERTGGSVSTLTIQRTQQEDSAVYLCASSLAGTQLNTETFFGQGTRLTVV.

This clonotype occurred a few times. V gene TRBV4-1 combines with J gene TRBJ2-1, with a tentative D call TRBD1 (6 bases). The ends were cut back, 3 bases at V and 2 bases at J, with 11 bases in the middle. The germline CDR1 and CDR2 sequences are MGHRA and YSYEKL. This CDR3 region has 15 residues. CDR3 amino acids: CASSHRRQAYNEQFF. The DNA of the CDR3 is TGCGCCAGCAGCCACCGCCGACAGGCCTACAATGAGCAGTTCTTC.

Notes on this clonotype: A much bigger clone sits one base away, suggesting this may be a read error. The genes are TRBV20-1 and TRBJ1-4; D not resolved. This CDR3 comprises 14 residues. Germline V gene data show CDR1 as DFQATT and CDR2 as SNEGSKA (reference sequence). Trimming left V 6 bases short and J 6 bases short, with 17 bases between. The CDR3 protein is CSASARERDEKLFF. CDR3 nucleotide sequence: TGCAGTGCGTCCGCCCGGGAGAGGGATGAAAAACTGTTTTTT.

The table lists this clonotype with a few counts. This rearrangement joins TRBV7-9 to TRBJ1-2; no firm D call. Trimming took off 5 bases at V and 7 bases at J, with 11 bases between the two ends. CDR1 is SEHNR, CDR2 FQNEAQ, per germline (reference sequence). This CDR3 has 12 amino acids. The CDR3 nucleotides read TGTGCCAGCAGCCTCCCAGACATTGGCTACACCTTC. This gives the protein CASSLPDIGYTF.

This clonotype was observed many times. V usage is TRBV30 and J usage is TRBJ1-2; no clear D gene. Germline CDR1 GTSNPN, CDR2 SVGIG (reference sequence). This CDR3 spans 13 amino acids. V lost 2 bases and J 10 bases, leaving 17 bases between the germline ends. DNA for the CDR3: TGTGCCTGGAGTCCCGGCGGGCAAGGAGACTACACCTTC. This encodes CAWSPGGQGDYTF.

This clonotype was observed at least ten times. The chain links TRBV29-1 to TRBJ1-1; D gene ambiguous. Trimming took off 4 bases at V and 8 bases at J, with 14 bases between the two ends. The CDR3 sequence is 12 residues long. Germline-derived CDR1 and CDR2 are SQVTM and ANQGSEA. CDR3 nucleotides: TGCAGCGTTGCCAGCCTCAACCGCGAAGCTTTCTTT. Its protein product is CSVASLNREAFF. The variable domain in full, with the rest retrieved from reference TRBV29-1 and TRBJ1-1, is SAVISQKPSRDICQRGTSLTIQCQVDSQVTMMFWYRQQPGQSLTLIATANQGSEATYESGFVIDKFPISRPNLTFSTLTVSNMSPEDSSIYLCSVASLNREAFFGQGTRLTVV.

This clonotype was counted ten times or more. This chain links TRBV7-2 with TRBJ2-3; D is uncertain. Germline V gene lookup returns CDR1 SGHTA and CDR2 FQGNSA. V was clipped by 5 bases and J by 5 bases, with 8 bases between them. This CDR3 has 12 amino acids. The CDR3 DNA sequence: TGTGCCAGCAGCCAGAACCGAGATACGCAGTATTTT. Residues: CASSQNRDTQYF.

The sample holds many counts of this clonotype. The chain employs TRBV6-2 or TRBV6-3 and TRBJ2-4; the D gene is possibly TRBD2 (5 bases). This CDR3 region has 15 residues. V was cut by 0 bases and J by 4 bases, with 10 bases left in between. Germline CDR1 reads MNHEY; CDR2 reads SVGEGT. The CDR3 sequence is CASSYSKEAKNIQYF. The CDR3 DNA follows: TGTGCCAGCAGTTACTCGAAGGAGGCTAAAAACATTCAGTACTTC.